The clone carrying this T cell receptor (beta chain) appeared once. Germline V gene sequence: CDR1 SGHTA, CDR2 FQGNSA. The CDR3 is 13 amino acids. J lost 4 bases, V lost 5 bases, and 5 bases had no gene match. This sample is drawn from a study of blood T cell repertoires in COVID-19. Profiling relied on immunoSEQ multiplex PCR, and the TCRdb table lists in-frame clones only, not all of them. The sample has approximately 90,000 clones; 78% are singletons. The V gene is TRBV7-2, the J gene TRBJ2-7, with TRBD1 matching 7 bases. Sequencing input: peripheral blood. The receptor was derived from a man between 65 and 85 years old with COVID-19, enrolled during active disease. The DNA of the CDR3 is TGTGCCAGCAGCACCGCACAGGGGTACGAGCAGTACTTC. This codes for CASSTAQGYEQYF.